The 30 T cell receptor beta chains presented below share a single source sample, sequenced in a study of T cells after yellow fever vaccination. TCRdb re-called the 5' RACE reads through MiXCR, storing one row per CDR3 protein. The table has approximately 300,000 distinct CDR3 sequences, about 6.6% seen once; the top ten hold roughly 19%. The specimen was PBMCs, collected about 49 days after the first yellow fever vaccination. The receptors here all came from a man aged 18-30 years who received the YFV17D yellow fever vaccine.

This chain uses TRBV20-1 with TRBJ1-2, with D unclear. Germline values: CDR1 DFQATT, CDR2 SNEGSKA (reference sequence). The CDR3 covers 13 residues. Trimming stripped 3 bases from V and 7 bases from J, with 15 bases between. CDR3 sequence: CSARATVAPGYTF. CDR3 bases: TGCAGTGCTAGGGCCACAGTGGCACCTGGCTACACCTTC.

This clonotype was seen a few times. The gene calls are TRBV4-3 and TRBJ1-3, with 9 positions matching TRBD1. V was clipped by 5 bases and J by 0 bases; unmatched bases: 8. The CDR3 totals 17 residues. Per germline, CDR1 LGHNA and CDR2 YSLEER. CDR3 sequence reads: CASSKTGTGFSGNTIYF. The CDR3 DNA reads as TGCGCCAGCAGCAAAACCGGGACAGGGTTCTCTGGAAACACCATATATTTT.

Regarding this clonotype: At one of its ends the junction is not consistent with the germline gene, which may arise from a read error. The J gene is TRBJ1-2, the V gene TRBV4-2; TRBD1 is a possible D gene (6 bases). The CDR3 is 14 residues long. The germline V gene encodes CDR1 LGHNA and CDR2 YNFKEQ. The CDR3 nucleotides are TGTGCCAGCAGCCAAGATGGACAGCGCTATGGCGACACCTTC. This gives the protein CASSQDGQRYGDTF.

This clonotype has only a few counts. The rearrangement joins TRBV5-1 to TRBJ1-1; the D gene is possibly TRBD1 (5 bases). V lost 4 bases to trimming and J lost 4 bases, with 14 bases between them. This CDR3 has 14 residues. CDR1 is SGHRS, CDR2 YFSETQ, per germline. CDR3 bases: TGCGCCAGCAGCCGTTCCCGGGGGGGCACTGAAGCTTTCTTT. This sequence encodes CASSRSRGGTEAFF.

The J gene is TRBJ1-2, the V gene TRBV29-1; D is unclear. In germline, CDR1 is SQVTM, CDR2 ANQGSEA. The CDR3 is 12 amino acids. The ends were cut back, 0 bases at V and 7 bases at J, with 9 bases in the middle. This CDR3 is CSVEDFRVGYTF. For the CDR3, the DNA is TGCAGCGTTGAAGATTTTCGGGTTGGCTACACCTTC.

This clonotype showed up many times. J is TRBJ2-5 and V is TRBV7-2; 11 bases align to TRBD2. V dropped 4 bases and J dropped 4; count of bases not matched to a gene: 11. CDR1 is SGHTA and CDR2 is FQGNSA in the germline V gene. The length of the CDR3 is 17 residues. The CDR3 nucleotides read TGTGCCAGCAGCTCCCAGCGGGTAGCGGGGGGGCGAGAGACCCAGTACTTC. It encodes CASSSQRVAGGRETQYF.

This clonotype was seen only a few times. The V and J genes are TRBV6-2 or TRBV6-3 and TRBJ2-7; 7 bases are a match to TRBD1. Trimming cost V 4 bases and J 7 bases; bases outside gene matches: 4. Germline V gives CDR1 MNHEY, CDR2 SVGEGT. This CDR3 spans 12 amino acids. In DNA, the CDR3 is TGTGCCAGCAGTTGGGACAGCCAGGAGCAGTACTTC. Translating it yields CASSWDSQEQYF.

The chain recombines TRBV5-4 with TRBJ2-5; D gene ambiguous. Germline CDR1 and CDR2: SGHNT and YYREEE (reference sequence). CDR3 size: 12 residues. V lost 1 base to trimming and J lost 9 bases, with 10 bases between them. DNA for the CDR3: TGTGCCAGCAGCTTGAATTACCCTCCCCAGTACTTC. Amino acid sequence: CASSLNYPPQYF.

The rearrangement uses TRBV18 and TRBJ1-1; D gene ambiguous. The CDR3 is 17 residues long. Per germline, CDR1 KGHSH and CDR2 LQKENI. The V end lost 4 bases, the J end lost 4 bases, and 22 bases lay between the germline ends. The CDR3 reads CASSLGNFAPRGTEAFF. In nucleotides, the CDR3 is TGTGCCAGCTCACTGGGAAATTTTGCCCCGCGGGGCACTGAAGCTTTCTTT.

This clonotype showed up just a few times. The chain combines TRBV5-1 with TRBJ1-2; D not certain. This CDR3 is built from 15 residues. The ends were cut back, 2 bases at V and 4 bases at J, with 15 bases in the middle. Per germline, CDR1 SGHRS and CDR2 YFSETQ. The CDR3 DNA sequence: TGCGCCAGCAGCTTTGATCAGGCAGAAGCCTATGGCTACACCTTC. This gives the protein CASSFDQAEAYGYTF. The full variable domain, its missing parts supplied by reference TRBV5-1 and TRBJ1-2, is KAGVTQTPRYLIKTRGQQVTLSCSPISGHRSVSWYQQTPGQGLQFLFEYFSETQRNKGNFPGRFSGRQFSNSRSEMNVSTLELGDSALYLCASSFDQAEAYGYTFGSGTRLTVV.

This clonotype has ten or more counts. The chain has TRBV27 and TRBJ2-1; D tentatively fits TRBD1 or TRBD2 (5 bases each). Trimming pared 8 bases from V and 4 bases from J, leaving 9 bases between. Germline loops: CDR1 MNHEY, CDR2 SMNVEV (reference sequence). The length of the CDR3 is 12 residues. This CDR3 reads CASGTVYNEQFF. CDR3 nucleotides: TGTGCCAGCGGGACGGTTTACAATGAGCAGTTCTTC.

This chain joins TRBV20-1 and TRBJ2-5; 7 bases agree with TRBD2. Germline V gene lookup returns CDR1 DFQATT and CDR2 SNEGSKA (reference sequence). The CDR3 runs to 14 residues. With 6 bases clipped from V and 4 bases from J, the junction kept 11 bases outside the gene matches. The CDR3 DNA sequence: TGCAGTGCCCTGGGAGGGAGCAAGGCAGAGACCCAGTACTTC. Residues: CSALGGSKAETQYF.

In this sample, this clonotype turned up a few times. The chain uses TRBV12-3 or TRBV12-4 and TRBJ2-1; TRBD1 aligns across 7 bases. V trimming: 6 bases; J trimming: 6 bases; junction bases outside the gene matches: 5. The CDR3 has 13 residues. Written as DNA, the CDR3 is TGTGCCAGCAGACCAGGGGGTAGCAATGAGCAGTTCTTC. It specifies CASRPGGSNEQFF.

This clonotype was seen ten or more times. The chain carries TRBV6-5 and TRBJ1-2; 10 bases are a match to TRBD1. The germline V gene encodes CDR1 MNHEY and CDR2 SVGAGI. With 4 bases clipped from V and 2 bases from J, the junction kept 7 bases outside the gene matches. The CDR3 contains 16 residues. The CDR3 bases are TGTGCCAGCAGTTTATTACCGGGACAGGGGAACTATGGCTACACCTTC. This sequence encodes CASSLLPGQGNYGYTF.

This clonotype has only a few counts. V gene TRBV7-9 combines with J gene TRBJ1-2; D not certain. Looked up from germline, CDR1 is SEHNR and CDR2 is FQNEAQ (reference sequence). V shed 5 bases and J shed 4 bases, with 20 bases lying between them. This CDR3 contains 16 residues. CDR3 protein: CASSEGIASVGYGYTF. The DNA for the CDR3 is TGTGCCAGCAGCGAGGGAATAGCCTCGGTGGGCTATGGCTACACCTTC.

In this sample, this clonotype turned up a few times. Written as DNA, the CDR3 is TGTGCCAGCTCCACGACTAGCGGACTTCGGGATGAGCAGTTCTTC. It is translated as CASSTTSGLRDEQFF. The chain couples TRBV6-1 to TRBJ2-1, with 9 bases matching TRBD2. V was pared by 8 bases and J by 8 bases, with 13 bases of the junction left unmatched. Germline V gives CDR1 MNHNS, CDR2 SASEGT. CDR3 length equals 15 residues.

This clonotype was detected ten times or more. The CDR3 DNA is TGTGCCAGCAGCTTAGCTTTACTGCTGTACAATGAGCAGTTCTTC. Translation: CASSLALLLYNEQFF. The chain has TRBV7-2 and TRBJ2-1, with D unclear. The CDR3 is made up of 15 amino acids. Between the trimmed V and J ends, which lost 0 bases and 4 bases, there was a span of 10 bases. The germline gives CDR1 SGHTA, CDR2 FQGNSA.

In this sample, this clonotype turned up a few times. Here the CDR3 reads CASSLNSGGTNEQFF. The CDR3 DNA is TGTGCCAGCAGCTTAAATAGCGGGGGGACCAATGAGCAGTTCTTC. The V call is TRBV7-9, the J call TRBJ2-1, with 10 bases lining up with TRBD2. The CDR3 runs 15 residues. Per the germline V gene, CDR1 is SEHNR and CDR2 is FQNEAQ (reference sequence). V trimming: 2 bases; J trimming: 6 bases; junction bases outside the gene matches: 4.

J is TRBJ2-5 and V is TRBV4-3; D not resolved. Germline lookup yields CDR1 LGHNA and CDR2 YSLEER. The CDR3 has 13 residues. The V and J ends lost 0 bases and 14 bases respectively, with 16 bases between them. CDR3 sequence reads: CASSQDLRHRRYF. The CDR3 bases are TGCGCCAGCAGCCAAGATCTTAGGCATAGAAGATACTTC.

This clonotype has ten or more counts. V and J are TRBV27 and TRBJ1-1, with D possibly TRBD1 on 5 matching bases. V was trimmed by 8 bases and J by 5 bases, leaving 15 bases between them. The CDR3 is 13 amino acids. Germline lookup yields CDR1 MNHEY and CDR2 SMNVEV (reference sequence). CDR3 coding DNA: TGTGCCAGCTGCACTCCGGGGGGAACTGAAGCTTTCTTT. Its protein product is CASCTPGGTEAFF.

This clonotype was seen only a few times. J is TRBJ2-2 and V is TRBV10-3, with TRBD1 identical over 11 bases. CDR3 size: 14 residues. V was pared by 8 bases and J by 5 bases, with 4 bases of the junction left unmatched. Germline assignment: CDR1 ENHRY and CDR2 SYGVKD. DNA of the CDR3: TGTGCCATCTCGGGACAGGGGGGAACCGGGGAGCTGTTTTTT. It codes for CAISGQGGTGELFF.

The V gene is TRBV28, the J gene TRBJ1-4, with D possibly matching TRBD1 (5 bases). Germline V gene sequence: CDR1 MDHEN, CDR2 SYDVKM. V lost 7 bases to trimming and J lost 4 bases, with 13 bases between them. This CDR3 spans 14 amino acids. The CDR3 nucleotides are TGTGCCAGCACCCTGGACAAACTTAATGAAAAACTGTTTTTT. Translation gives CASTLDKLNEKLFF.

The chain is built from TRBV2 and TRBJ2-4; weak D call: TRBD1 (6 bases). The CDR3 is 12 amino acids. CDR1 and CDR2 from the germline V gene are SNHLY and FYNNEI. The V end lost 8 bases, the J end lost 8 bases, and 13 bases lay between the germline ends. DNA of the CDR3: TGTGCCAGCCACAGGGTTGGAGACATTCAGTACTTC. It translates to CASHRVGDIQYF.

This clonotype was picked up a small number of times. The chain uses TRBV7-2 and TRBJ1-2; the D is unclear. From germline, CDR1 is SGHTA and CDR2 FQGNSA. This CDR3 has 12 residues. The germline V and J ends were trimmed by 3 bases and 2 bases, with 4 bases remaining between them. The CDR3 protein is CASSLPNYGYTF. CDR3 DNA: TGTGCCAGCAGCTTGCCGAACTATGGCTACACCTTC.

This clonotype was seen more than once but under ten times. The rearrangement joins TRBV20-1 to TRBJ1-4; TRBD1 might be the D (5 bases). The CDR3 consists of 14 residues. Germline lookup yields CDR1 DFQATT and CDR2 SNEGSKA (reference sequence). V lost 5 bases, J lost 5 bases, and 15 bases lay in between. CDR3 DNA sequence: TGCAGTGCTCGGAGCGGGGGTTGGAATGAAAAACTGTTTTTT. This gives the protein CSARSGGWNEKLFF.

This clonotype turned up a few times. CDR3 sequence: CASGAGVGEKLFF. DNA of the CDR3: TGTGCCAGTGGGGCAGGGGTGGGGGAAAAACTGTTTTTT. The chain joins TRBV19 to TRBJ1-4, with a weak D call TRBD1 (6 bases). CDR1 is LNHDA and CDR2 is SQIVND in the germline V gene (reference sequence). The CDR3 has 13 residues. Trimming took 8 bases from V and 8 from J, leaving 15 bases between them.

The V gene is TRBV4-2, the J gene TRBJ2-3, with a possible D match to TRBD2 (5 bases). Germline V lookup: CDR1 LGHNA, CDR2 YNFKEQ. This CDR3 is 13 amino acids long. V lost 2 bases and J 7 bases, leaving 10 bases between the germline ends. The chain's CDR3 is CASSQTLANTQYF. For the CDR3, the DNA is TGTGCCAGCAGCCAAACCCTAGCAAATACGCAGTATTTT.

This clonotype was counted a few times. This rearrangement joins TRBV7-2 to TRBJ2-7; perhaps TRBD1 as D (5 bases). Germline CDR1 SGHTA, CDR2 FQGNSA. Trimming stripped 4 bases from V and 2 bases from J, with 15 bases between. This CDR3 is 15 amino acids long. This chain's CDR3 is CASSYFPGYTYEQYF. CDR3 sequence (DNA): TGTGCCAGCAGCTACTTCCCAGGGTACACCTACGAGCAGTACTTC.

V and J are TRBV7-2 and TRBJ1-2; possibly TRBD1 for D (6 bases). The CDR3 is made up of 15 amino acids. Germline CDR1 and CDR2: SGHTA and FQGNSA. Trimming stripped 5 bases from V and 6 bases from J, with 19 bases between. The chain's CDR3 is CASSPQTGTPNGYTF. CDR3 sequence (DNA): TGTGCCAGCAGCCCACAAACCGGGACACCAAATGGCTACACCTTC.

The rearrangement links TRBV7-2 to TRBJ2-7; 9 bases are shared with TRBD1. Germline CDR1 reads SGHTA; CDR2 reads FQGNSA. Losses at the gene ends were 4 bases for V and 3 bases for J; bases not matched to a gene: 7. This CDR3 spans 15 amino acids. CDR3 nucleotides: TGTGCCAGCAGCTCCTTCCCGGGACAGGGCTACGAGCAGTACTTC. It codes for CASSSFPGQGYEQYF.